A single sample is the source of the 24 T cell receptor beta chains below, sequenced in a study of OX40 agonist ivuxolimab in advanced cancers. Clones were read by immunoSEQ multiplex PCR, and TCRdb kept only the in-frame ones, dropping some. The sample holds 95,000 to 100,000 clones, about 79% seen once. The source material was CD4+ or CD8+ T cells sorted from blood, sampled in a trial of the OX40 agonist ivuxolimab. These receptors came from an adult with an advanced solid tumor such as melanoma, head and neck, liver or kidney cancer.

The chain is built from TRBV25-1 and TRBJ2-1; 7 nucleotides align to TRBD2. The germline V gene has CDR1 MGHDK and CDR2 SYGVNS. This CDR3 contains 15 residues. The junction had 12 bases not matched to a gene; V was cut back by 8 bases and J by 5 bases. The CDR3 protein is CASARLGGPDNEQFF. As DNA, the CDR3 is TGTGCCAGCGCCCGACTGGGAGGGCCGGACAATGAGCAGTTCTTC.

On this clone itself: At the DNA level, this CDR3 is encoded by other sequences in the same sample as well. The V and J genes are TRBV11-2 and TRBJ2-5; D is unclear. The CDR3 totals 12 residues. Trimming took 0 bases from V and 5 from J, leaving 4 bases between them. The germline gives CDR1 SGHAT, CDR2 FQNNGV. The CDR3 DNA is TGTGCCAGCAGCTTAGATCGGGAGACCCAGTACTTC. Its translation is CASSLDRETQYF. Filled out from reference TRBV11-2 and TRBJ2-5, the complete variable domain reads EAGVAQSPRYKIIEKRQSVAFWCNPISGHATLYWYQQILGQGPKLLIQFQNNGVVDDSQLPKDRFSAERLKGVDSTLKIQPAKLEDSAVYLCASSLDRETQYFGPGTRLLVL.

J is TRBJ1-2 and V is TRBV28; 12 positions agree with TRBD1. Trimming at V came to 5 bases and at J to 6 bases, leaving 13 bases not matched to a gene. CDR3 length equals 17 residues. The germline V gene encodes CDR1 MDHEN and CDR2 SYDVKM. CDR3 DNA: TGTGCCAGCAGTCCCTCCGGGACAGGGGGCTTTGGGGATGGCTACACCTTC. Amino acid sequence: CASSPSGTGGFGDGYTF.

The V call is TRBV5-4, the J call TRBJ2-2; D is perhaps TRBD2 (5 bases). With 6 bases removed from V and 4 bases from J, the gap between germline ends came to 16 bases. The CDR3 covers 15 residues. Germline lookup yields CDR1 SGHNT and CDR2 YYREEE (reference sequence). DNA for the CDR3: TGTGCCAGCACCTTACGGGGTGCAACCACCGGGGAGCTGTTTTTT. Its protein product is CASTLRGATTGELFF.

The rearrangement links TRBV11-2 to TRBJ2-7; D gene unclear. The CDR3 loop spans 12 amino acids. Germline-derived CDR1 and CDR2 are SGHAT and FQNNGV. Trimming left V 5 bases short and J 2 bases short, with 7 bases between. The chain's CDR3 is CASSPDAYEQYF. CDR3 nucleotides: TGTGCCAGCAGCCCTGATGCCTACGAGCAGTACTTC.

This chain connects TRBV14 to TRBJ2-7; D possibly corresponds to TRBD1 (7 bases). Trimming left V 7 bases short and J 5 bases short, with 15 bases between. Germline V gene sequence: CDR1 SGHDN, CDR2 FVKESK. The CDR3 spans 13 residues. DNA for the CDR3: TGTGCCAGCAACAAAGGAGGGGGCCACGAGCAGTACTTC. Translating it yields CASNKGGGHEQYF.

The chain joins TRBV7-6 to TRBJ2-5; no firm D call. The V gene's germline CDR1 is SGHVS and CDR2 FNYEAQ. The CDR3 totals 16 residues. V lost 1 base and J lost 5, with 17 bases in between. The DNA of the CDR3 is TGTGCCAGCAGCTTAGGCTTGGGAAGAGGCGCTGAGACCCAGTACTTC. Its translation is CASSLGLGRGAETQYF. The entire variable domain, with the rest obtained from reference TRBV7-6 and TRBJ2-5, is as follows: GAGVSQSPRYKVTKRGQDVALRCDPISGHVSLYWYRQALGQGPEFLTYFNYEAQQDKSGLPNDRFSAERPEGSISTLTIQRTEQRDSAMYRCASSLGLGRGAETQYFGPGTRLLVL.

The chain links TRBV2 to TRBJ1-2; unclear D gene. V lost 6 bases and J lost 5, with 13 bases in between. There are 13 residues in the CDR3. The germline V gene encodes CDR1 SNHLY and CDR2 FYNNEI. The CDR3: CASRFNPQYGYTF. As DNA, the CDR3 is TGTGCCAGCAGATTTAATCCCCAATATGGCTACACCTTC.

The genes are TRBV10-3 and TRBJ2-5; D might be TRBD1 (5 bases). Looked up from germline, CDR1 is ENHRY and CDR2 is SYGVKD. This CDR3 contains 13 residues. Here the CDR3 reads CSHRASQGETQYF. The CDR3 DNA follows: TGTTCTCACCGTGCGTCCCAGGGAGAGACCCAGTACTTC.

This clone has a single count. The rearrangement uses TRBV7-2 and TRBJ1-2; the D gene is possibly TRBD1 (5 bases). V was shortened by 5 bases and J by 7 bases, with 14 bases between the two germline ends. Germline loops: CDR1 SGHTA, CDR2 FQGNSA. This CDR3 has 13 residues. As DNA, the CDR3 is TGTGCCAGCAGCCAGTCCCAGGGTACTGGCTACACCTTC. Translated, it gives CASSQSQGTGYTF.

V and J are TRBV7-3 and TRBJ2-3, with a tentative D call TRBD2 (5 bases). The CDR3 is 13 residues long. Germline loops: CDR1 SGHTA, CDR2 FQGTGA. V was trimmed by 5 bases and J by 8 bases, leaving 14 bases between them. CDR3 protein: CASSIRSAGTQYF. CDR3 nucleotides: TGTGCCAGCAGCATCCGTAGTGCGGGTACGCAGTATTTT.

The chain uses TRBV2 and TRBJ2-7, with 9 bases matching TRBD1. The CDR3 length is 14 residues. Germline trimming cut 6 bases from V and 1 base from J; bases unmatched to any gene: 4. CDR1 and CDR2 (germline): SNHLY, FYNNEI. Written as DNA, the CDR3 is TGTGCCAGCAGAGGACAGGGGACTTCCTACGAGCAGTACTTC. It codes for CASRGQGTSYEQYF.

The rearrangement uses TRBV27 and TRBJ2-1, with a tentative D call TRBD2 (5 bases). The V end was cut by 5 bases, the J end by 3 bases, with 17 bases between. Germline CDR1 reads MNHEY; CDR2 reads SMNVEV (reference sequence). The CDR3 spans 16 residues. This CDR3 is CASSPEVFRDYNEQFF. DNA for the CDR3: TGTGCCAGCAGTCCCGAAGTCTTCCGGGACTACAATGAGCAGTTCTTC.

J is TRBJ1-4 and V is TRBV5-1; tentatively, D is TRBD1 (6 bases). The V and J ends lost 0 bases and 5 bases respectively, with 8 bases between them. Germline lookup yields CDR1 SGHRS and CDR2 YFSETQ. The CDR3 spans 14 residues. The CDR3 loop is CASSLVQGNEKLFF. The CDR3 DNA reads as TGCGCCAGCAGCTTGGTGCAGGGGAATGAAAAACTGTTTTTT.

The V call is TRBV5-1, the J call TRBJ2-5, with D unresolved. The CDR3 extends over 13 amino acids. Germline V gene data show CDR1 as SGHRS and CDR2 as YFSETQ. Trimming pared 4 bases from V and 7 bases from J, leaving 14 bases between. CDR3 sequence (DNA): TGCGCCAGCAGCCTCCCGAGTGACGGGACCCAGTACTTC. It codes for CASSLPSDGTQYF.

V and J are TRBV7-3 and TRBJ2-1, with D unresolved. The CDR3 loop spans 14 amino acids. The germline gives CDR1 SGHTA, CDR2 FQGTGA. V lost 3 bases, J lost 1 base, and 7 bases lay in between. CDR3 nucleotides: TGTGCCAGCAGCTTCTCTGCTTCCTACAATGAGCAGTTCTTC. Its protein product is CASSFSASYNEQFF.

This clone was seen just once. The J gene is TRBJ2-7, the V gene TRBV6-5; weak D call: TRBD1 (6 bases). Germline CDR1 MNHEY, CDR2 SVGAGI. The CDR3 loop spans 13 amino acids. Trimming removed 2 bases from V and 6 bases from J, with 11 bases in between. The DNA of the CDR3 is TGTGCCAGCAGTTACAGGGGGTTCACCGAGCAGTACTTC. Translating gives CASSYRGFTEQYF.

This clone was picked up a small number of times. The chain joins TRBV9 to TRBJ1-1; no clear D gene. The CDR3 spans 14 residues. The V end was cut by 3 bases, the J end by 0 bases, with 9 bases between. CDR1 SGDLS and CDR2 YYNGEE come from the germline V gene. The CDR3 sequence: CASSAGVMNTEAFF. The CDR3 DNA is TGTGCCAGCAGCGCGGGTGTCATGAACACTGAAGCTTTCTTT.

Only a few counts were recorded for this clone. The chain has TRBV2 and TRBJ1-3; tentatively, D is TRBD1 (6 bases). V was pared by 5 bases and J by 2 bases, with 16 bases between. This CDR3 contains 16 residues. CDR1 SNHLY and CDR2 FYNNEI come from the germline V gene. Here the CDR3 reads CASSRTRRGTGNTIYF. CDR3 DNA sequence: TGTGCCAGCAGTCGAACCCGGAGGGGGACTGGAAACACCATATATTTT.

The chain links TRBV19 to TRBJ1-1; 8 nucleotides match TRBD1. CDR1 is LNHDA and CDR2 is SQIVND in the germline V gene (reference sequence). The CDR3 loop spans 14 amino acids. Unmatched junction bases numbered 10, after V lost 7 bases and J lost 6 bases. CDR3 nucleotide sequence: TGTGCCAGTACCTCAGGGGGCAGCATGGCTGAAGCTTTCTTT. Protein product: CASTSGGSMAEAFF.

This chain joins TRBV5-1 and TRBJ1-2; 7 bases fit TRBD1. The V gene end was trimmed by 0 bases and the J gene end by 2 bases; junction bases not matched to a gene: 10. The CDR3 totals 17 residues. Germline CDR1 is SGHRS and CDR2 is YFSETQ. Here the CDR3 DNA reads TGCGCCAGCAGCTTGGTTCGGACAGGCCCTTCCAACTATGGCTACACCTTC. Protein product: CASSLVRTGPSNYGYTF.

The V gene is TRBV12-1, the J gene TRBJ1-1; the table calls TRBD1, which could not be checked here. TRBV12-1 is recorded as a pseudogene. The CDR3 extends over 13 amino acids. CDR3 nucleotide sequence: TGTGCCAGCAGCTTTCAGGGGTCCACTGAAGCTTTCTTT. Translated: CASSFQGSTEAFF.

The chain combines TRBV21-1 with TRBJ2-3. TRBV21-1 is designated a pseudogene. There are 16 residues in the CDR3. The CDR3 nucleotides read TGTGCCAGCATTCCGGGACCCAAAAGGGACACAGATACGCAGTATTTT. Its protein is CASIPGPKRDTDTQYF.

The chain is built from TRBV7-2 and TRBJ2-7; no reliable D call. Germline CDR1 SGHTA, CDR2 FQGNSA. V was shortened by 5 bases and J by 0 bases, with 2 bases between the two germline ends. The CDR3 length is 11 residues. Here the CDR3 DNA reads TGTGCCAGCAGCCACTCCTACGAGCAGTACTTC. This translates into CASSHSYEQYF. Supplemented by reference TRBV7-2 and TRBJ2-7, the full variable domain reads GAGVSQSPSNKVTEKGKDVELRCDPISGHTALYWYRQSLGQGLEFLIYFQGNSAPDKSGLPSDRFSAERTGGSVSTLTIQRTQQEDSAVYLCASSHSYEQYFGPGTRLTVT.